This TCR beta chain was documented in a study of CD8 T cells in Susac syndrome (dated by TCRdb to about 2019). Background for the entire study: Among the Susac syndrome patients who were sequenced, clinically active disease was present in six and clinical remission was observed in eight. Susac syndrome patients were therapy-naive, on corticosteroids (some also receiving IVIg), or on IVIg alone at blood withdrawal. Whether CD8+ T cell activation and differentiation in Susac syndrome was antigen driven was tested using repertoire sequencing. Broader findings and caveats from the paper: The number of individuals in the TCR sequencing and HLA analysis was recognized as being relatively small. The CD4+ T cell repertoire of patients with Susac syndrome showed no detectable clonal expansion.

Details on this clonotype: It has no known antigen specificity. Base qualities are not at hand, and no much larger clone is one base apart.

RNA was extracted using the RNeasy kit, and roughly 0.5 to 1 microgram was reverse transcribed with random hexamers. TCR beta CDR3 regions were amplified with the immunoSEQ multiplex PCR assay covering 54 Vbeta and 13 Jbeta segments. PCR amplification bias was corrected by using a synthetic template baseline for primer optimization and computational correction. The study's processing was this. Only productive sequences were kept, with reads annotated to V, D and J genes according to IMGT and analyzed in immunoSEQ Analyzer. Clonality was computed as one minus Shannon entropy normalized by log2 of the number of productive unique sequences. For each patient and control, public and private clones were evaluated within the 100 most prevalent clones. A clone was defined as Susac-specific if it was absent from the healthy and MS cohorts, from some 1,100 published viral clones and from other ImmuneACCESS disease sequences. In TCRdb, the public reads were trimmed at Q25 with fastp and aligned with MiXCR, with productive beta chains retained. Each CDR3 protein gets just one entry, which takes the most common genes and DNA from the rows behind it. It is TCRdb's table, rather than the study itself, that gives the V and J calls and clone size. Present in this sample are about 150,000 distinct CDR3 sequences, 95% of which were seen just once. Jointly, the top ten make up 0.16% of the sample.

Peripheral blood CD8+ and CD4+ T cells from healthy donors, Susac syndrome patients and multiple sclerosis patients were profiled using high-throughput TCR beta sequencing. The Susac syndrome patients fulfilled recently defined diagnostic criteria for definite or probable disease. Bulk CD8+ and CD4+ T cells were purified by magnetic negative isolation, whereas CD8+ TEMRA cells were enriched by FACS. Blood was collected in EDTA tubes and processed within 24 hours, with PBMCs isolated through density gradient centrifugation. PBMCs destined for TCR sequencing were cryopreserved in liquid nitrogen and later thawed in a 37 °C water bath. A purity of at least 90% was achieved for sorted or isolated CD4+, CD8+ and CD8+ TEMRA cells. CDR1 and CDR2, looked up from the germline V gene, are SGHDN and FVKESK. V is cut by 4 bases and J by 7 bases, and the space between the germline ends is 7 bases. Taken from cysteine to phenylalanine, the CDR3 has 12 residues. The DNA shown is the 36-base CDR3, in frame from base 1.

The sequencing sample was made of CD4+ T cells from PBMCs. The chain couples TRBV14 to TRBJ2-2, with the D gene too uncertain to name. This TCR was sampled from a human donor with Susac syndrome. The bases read TGTGCCAGCAGCCTGGAGCACGGGGAGCTGTTTTTT. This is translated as CASSLEHGELFF.